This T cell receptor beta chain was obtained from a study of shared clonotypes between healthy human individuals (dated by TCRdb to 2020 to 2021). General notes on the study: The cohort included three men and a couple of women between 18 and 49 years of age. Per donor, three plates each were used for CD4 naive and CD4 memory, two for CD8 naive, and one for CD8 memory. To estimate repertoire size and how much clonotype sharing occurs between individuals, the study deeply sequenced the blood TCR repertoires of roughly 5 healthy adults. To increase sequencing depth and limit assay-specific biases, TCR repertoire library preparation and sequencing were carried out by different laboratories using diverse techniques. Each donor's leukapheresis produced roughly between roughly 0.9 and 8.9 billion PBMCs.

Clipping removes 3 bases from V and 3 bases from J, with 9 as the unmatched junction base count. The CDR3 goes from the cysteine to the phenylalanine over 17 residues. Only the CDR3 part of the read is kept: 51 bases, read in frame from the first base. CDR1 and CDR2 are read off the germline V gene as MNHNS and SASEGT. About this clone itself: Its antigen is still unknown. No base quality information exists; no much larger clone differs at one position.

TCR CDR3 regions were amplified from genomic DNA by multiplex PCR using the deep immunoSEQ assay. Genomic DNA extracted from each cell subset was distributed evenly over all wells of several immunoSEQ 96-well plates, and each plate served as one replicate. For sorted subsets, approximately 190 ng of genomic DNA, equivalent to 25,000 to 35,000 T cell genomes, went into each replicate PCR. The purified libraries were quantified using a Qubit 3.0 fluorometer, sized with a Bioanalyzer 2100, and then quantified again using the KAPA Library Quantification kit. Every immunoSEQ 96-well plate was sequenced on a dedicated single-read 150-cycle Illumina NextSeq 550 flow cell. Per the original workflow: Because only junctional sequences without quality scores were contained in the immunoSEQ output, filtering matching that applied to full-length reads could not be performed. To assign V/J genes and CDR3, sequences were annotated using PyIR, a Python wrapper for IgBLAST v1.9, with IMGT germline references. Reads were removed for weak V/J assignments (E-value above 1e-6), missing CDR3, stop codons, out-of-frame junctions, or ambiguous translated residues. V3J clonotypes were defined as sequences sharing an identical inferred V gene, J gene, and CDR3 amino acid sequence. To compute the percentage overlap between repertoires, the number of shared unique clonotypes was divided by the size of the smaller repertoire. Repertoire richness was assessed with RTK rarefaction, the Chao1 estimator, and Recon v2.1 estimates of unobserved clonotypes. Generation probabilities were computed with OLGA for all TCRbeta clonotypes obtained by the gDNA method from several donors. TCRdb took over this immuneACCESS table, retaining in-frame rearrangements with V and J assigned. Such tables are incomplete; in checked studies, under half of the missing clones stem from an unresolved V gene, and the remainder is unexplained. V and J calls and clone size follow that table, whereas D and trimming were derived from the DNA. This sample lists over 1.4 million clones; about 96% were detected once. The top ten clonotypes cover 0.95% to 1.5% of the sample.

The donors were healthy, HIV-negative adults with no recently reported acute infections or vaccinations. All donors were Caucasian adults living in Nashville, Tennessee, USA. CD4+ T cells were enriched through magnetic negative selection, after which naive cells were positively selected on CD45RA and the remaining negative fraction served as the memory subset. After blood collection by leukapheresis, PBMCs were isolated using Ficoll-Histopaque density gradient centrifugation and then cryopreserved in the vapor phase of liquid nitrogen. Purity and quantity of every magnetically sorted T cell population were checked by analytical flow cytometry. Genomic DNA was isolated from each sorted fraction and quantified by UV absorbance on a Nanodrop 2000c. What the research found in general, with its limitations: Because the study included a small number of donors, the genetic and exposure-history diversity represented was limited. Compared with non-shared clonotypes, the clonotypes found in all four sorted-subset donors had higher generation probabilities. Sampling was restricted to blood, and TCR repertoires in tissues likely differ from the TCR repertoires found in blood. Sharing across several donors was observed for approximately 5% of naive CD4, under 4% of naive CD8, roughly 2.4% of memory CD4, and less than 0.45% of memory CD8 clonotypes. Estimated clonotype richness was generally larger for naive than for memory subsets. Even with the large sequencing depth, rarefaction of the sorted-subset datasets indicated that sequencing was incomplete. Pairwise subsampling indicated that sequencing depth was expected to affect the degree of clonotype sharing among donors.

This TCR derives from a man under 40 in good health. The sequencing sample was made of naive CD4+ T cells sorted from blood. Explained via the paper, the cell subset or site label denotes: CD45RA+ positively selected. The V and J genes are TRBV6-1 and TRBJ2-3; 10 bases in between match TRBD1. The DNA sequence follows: TGTGCCAGCAGTGACTTCCCGGGACAGGGGTTAACAGATACGCAGTATTTT. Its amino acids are CASSDFPGQGLTDTQYF.